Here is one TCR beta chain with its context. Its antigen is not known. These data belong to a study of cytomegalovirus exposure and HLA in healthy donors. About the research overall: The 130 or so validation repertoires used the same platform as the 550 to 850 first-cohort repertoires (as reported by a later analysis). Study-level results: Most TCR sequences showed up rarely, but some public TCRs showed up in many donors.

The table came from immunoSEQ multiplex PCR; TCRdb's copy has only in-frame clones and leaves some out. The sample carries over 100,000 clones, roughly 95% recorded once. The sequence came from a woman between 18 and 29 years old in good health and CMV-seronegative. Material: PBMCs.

The CDR3 reads CASSLDFGPPNTEAFF. The CDR3 DNA is TGTGCCAGCAGCTTAGATTTTGGCCCTCCGAACACTGAAGCTTTCTTT. The V gene is TRBV7-6, the J gene TRBJ1-1, with no clear D. V dropped 1 base and J dropped 1 base, with 13 bases sitting between them. Germline CDR1 SGHVS, CDR2 FNYEAQ. The CDR3 sequence is 16 residues long.